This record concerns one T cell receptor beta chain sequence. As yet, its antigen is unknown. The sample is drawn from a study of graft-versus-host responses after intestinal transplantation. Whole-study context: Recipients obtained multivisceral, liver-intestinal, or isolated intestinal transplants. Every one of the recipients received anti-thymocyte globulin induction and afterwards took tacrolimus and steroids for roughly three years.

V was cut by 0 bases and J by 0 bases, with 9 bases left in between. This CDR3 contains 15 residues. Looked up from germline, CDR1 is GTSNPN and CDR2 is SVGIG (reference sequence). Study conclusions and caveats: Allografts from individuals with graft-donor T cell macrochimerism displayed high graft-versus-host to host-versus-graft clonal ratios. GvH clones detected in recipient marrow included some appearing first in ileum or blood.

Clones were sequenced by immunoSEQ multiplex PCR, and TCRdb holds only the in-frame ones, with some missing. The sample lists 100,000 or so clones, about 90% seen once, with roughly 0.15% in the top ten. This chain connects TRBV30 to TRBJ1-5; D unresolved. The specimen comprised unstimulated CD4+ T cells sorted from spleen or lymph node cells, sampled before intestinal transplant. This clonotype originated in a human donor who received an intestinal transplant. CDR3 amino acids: CAWSVRAGSNQPQHF. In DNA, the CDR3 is TGTGCCTGGAGTGTGAGGGCTGGTAGCAATCAGCCCCAGCATTTT.